The 32 T cell receptor beta chains given below trace back to one sample, sequenced in a study of low-dose radiotherapy and immunotherapy resistance in tumors. Described time point: after trial treatment. Treatment given: LDRT plus nivolumab, ipilimumab, low-dose cyclophosphamide and aspirin (RACIN trial). First-strand cDNA relied on TRAV- and TRBV-specific primers spanning alpha and beta chains. Amplification of TCRs used a constant-region primer and V-primer adapter for approximately 18 PCR cycles. TCRdb re-derived calls from the reads in MiXCR, one entry per CDR3 protein. In the table there are about 58,000 distinct CDR3 sequences, around a quarter of which are singletons. Sequences were derived from PBMCs, sampled after low-dose radiotherapy plus immunotherapy. These receptors came from a male donor with prostate cancer.

A note on this clonotype: A far bigger clonotype differs at one base, so this is likely a read error. The chain joins TRBV5-1 to TRBJ2-1, with 7 bases fitting TRBD1. The CDR3 spans 15 residues. V lost 4 bases, J lost 10 bases, and 14 bases stayed unmatched. Germline V gene sequence: CDR1 SGHRS, CDR2 YFSETQ. The CDR3 region is CASSRLGQGDYEQFF. The CDR3 region has the DNA TGCGCCAGCAGCCGCCTTGGGCAGGGGGATTACGAGCAGTTCTTC. The full variable domain, completed using reference TRBV5-1 and TRBJ2-1, is KAGVTQTPRYLIKTRGQQVTLSCSPISGHRSVSWYQQTPGQGLQFLFEYFSETQRNKGNFPGRFSGRQFSNSRSEMNVSTLELGDSALYLCASSRLGQGDYEQFFGPGTRLTVL.

This clonotype occurred many times. The CDR3 DNA reads TGTGCCAGCAGCCGAGGGGGAAGCTCCTACAATGAGCAGTTCTTC. Its translation is CASSRGGSSYNEQFF. The V gene is TRBV7-2, the J gene TRBJ2-1, with TRBD1 as a possible D gene (6 bases). V was pared by 5 bases and J by 0 bases, with 11 bases between. CDR1 and CDR2 (germline): SGHTA, FQGNSA. The CDR3 has 15 residues.

This clonotype was detected ten times or more. V usage is TRBV11-3 and J usage is TRBJ2-7; D remains ambiguous. Trimming cost V 5 bases and J 3 bases, with 11 bases left between them. The CDR3 covers 13 residues. Germline V gene sequence: CDR1 SGHNT, CDR2 YENEEA. The CDR3, as DNA: TGTGCCAGCAGCCAGTTTGCAAACTACGAGCAGTACTTC. Translated: CASSQFANYEQYF.

This clonotype has only a few counts. A read error is the likely source, as a far larger clone sits one nucleotide away. The chain uses TRBV5-1 and TRBJ2-1; D is unclear. The CDR3 spans 16 residues. CDR1 and CDR2 from the germline V gene are SGHRS and YFSETQ. The V end was cut by 0 bases, the J end by 10 bases, with 20 bases between. The CDR3 region has the DNA TGCGCCAGCAGCTTGGGCCAGCTACCTACCAATTGGGAGCAGTTCTTC. Its protein product is CASSLGQLPTNWEQFF.

This clonotype was recorded at least ten times. V is TRBV5-4 and J is TRBJ1-5; unclear D gene. CDR1 is SGHNT and CDR2 is YYREEE in the germline V gene (reference sequence). V was cut by 4 bases and J by 7 bases, with 15 bases left in between. The CDR3 runs 14 residues. The CDR3 DNA reads as TGTGCCAGCAGCAGGGCCCCGGTGGGGCAGCCCCAGCATTTT. Amino acids: CASSRAPVGQPQHF.

This clonotype was recorded many times. The CDR3 region has the DNA TGTGCCAGCAGTGGACAGGGGGGGGCTGACGGCTACACCTTC. This codes for CASSGQGGADGYTF. V and J are TRBV12-3 or TRBV12-4 and TRBJ1-2, with TRBD1 identical over 10 bases. The CDR3 extends over 14 amino acids. Losses at the gene ends were 5 bases for V and 8 bases for J; bases not matched to a gene: 8.

The table lists this clonotype with many counts. V is TRBV7-9 and J is TRBJ2-7; D unresolved. The CDR3 is 17 amino acids. Germline CDR1 and CDR2: SEHNR and FQNEAQ (reference sequence). With 5 bases removed from V and 6 bases from J, the gap between germline ends came to 26 bases. CDR3 in DNA: TGTGCCAGCAGCCCCCGTTCAAGAGACCAATTCCTCGCCGAGCAGTACTTC. This codes for CASSPRSRDQFLAEQYF.

This clonotype was detected many times. This chain links TRBV5-6 with TRBJ2-5; a weak D match, TRBD1 (6 bases). Germline CDR1 is SGHDT and CDR2 is YYEEEE. The CDR3 contains 13 residues. V was pared by 0 bases and J by 5 bases, with 8 bases between. The CDR3 here is CASSLVQGETQYF. Written as DNA, the CDR3 is TGTGCCAGCAGCTTGGTGCAGGGGGAGACCCAGTACTTC. Complete variable domain (other parts from reference TRBV5-6 and TRBJ2-5): DAGVTQSPTHLIKTRGQQVTLRCSPKSGHDTVSWYQQALGQGPQFIFQYYEEEERQRGNFPDRFSGHQFPNYSSELNVNALLLGDSALYLCASSLVQGETQYFGPGTRLLVL.

In this sample, this clonotype turned up many times. The genes are TRBV27 and TRBJ1-3, with TRBD1 matching 8 bases. V was clipped by 3 bases and J by 4 bases; unmatched bases: 5. The CDR3 is 15 residues long. The germline V gene encodes CDR1 MNHEY and CDR2 SMNVEV (reference sequence). The DNA of the CDR3 is TGTGCCAGCAGTTTTGGACAGGGATCGGGAAACACCATATATTTT. This sequence encodes CASSFGQGSGNTIYF.

This clonotype occurred many times. The V and J genes are TRBV4-1 and TRBJ2-5; D is uncertain. V dropped 4 bases and J dropped 1 base, with 10 bases sitting between them. The CDR3 has 14 residues. CDR1 is MGHRA and CDR2 is YSYEKL in the germline V gene. The CDR3 DNA reads TGCGCCAGCAGCCGCCAGGCCTCCCAAGAGACCCAGTACTTC. Protein: CASSRQASQETQYF.

This clonotype was recorded many times. V and J are TRBV5-1 and TRBJ1-1; 12 bases fit TRBD1. Trimming cost V 0 bases and J 5 bases; bases outside gene matches: 5. The CDR3 runs to 16 residues. The germline V gene has CDR1 SGHRS and CDR2 YFSETQ. The CDR3 spells CASSLEGTGGDTEAFF. The CDR3 region has the DNA TGCGCCAGCAGCTTGGAAGGGACAGGGGGCGATACTGAAGCTTTCTTT.

This clonotype was recorded at least ten times. This chain uses TRBV28 with TRBJ1-1, with D unresolved. CDR1 and CDR2 (germline): MDHEN, SYDVKM. CDR3 length: 12 amino acids. V shed 6 bases and J shed 11 bases, with 16 bases lying between them. CDR3 region: CASSPVGMGAFF. In DNA form, the CDR3 reads TGTGCCAGCAGCCCAGTGGGGATGGGGGCTTTCTTT. Full variable domain (missing parts from reference TRBV28 and TRBJ1-1): DVKVTQSSRYLVKRTGEKVFLECVQDMDHENMFWYRQDPGLGLRLIYFSYDVKMKEKGDIPEGYSVSREKKERFSLILESASTNQTSMYLCASSPVGMGAFFGQGTRLTVV.

This clonotype was seen at least ten times. The V and J genes are TRBV5-4 and TRBJ1-6; D is uncertain. The CDR3 sequence is 17 residues long. Germline lookup yields CDR1 SGHNT and CDR2 YYREEE (reference sequence). With 4 bases removed from V and 7 bases from J, the gap between germline ends came to 21 bases. As DNA, the CDR3 is TGTGCCAGCAGCCTGCCTGGTGGGCGACTGAGGAATTCACCCCTCCACTTT. It is translated as CASSLPGGRLRNSPLHF.

The table lists this clonotype with many counts. This chain uses TRBV6-2 or TRBV6-3 with TRBJ2-7; D not certain. Trimming pared 0 bases from V and 4 bases from J, leaving 7 bases between. Germline V lookup: CDR1 MNHEY, CDR2 SVGEGT. This CDR3 has 13 residues. In nucleotides, the CDR3 is TGTGCCAGCAGTTACTCGATGAATTACGAGCAGTACTTC. Its translation is CASSYSMNYEQYF.

A remark on this clonotype: This is likely an artifact of a read error, given a far larger clone one base away. The rearrangement joins TRBV20-1 to TRBJ2-5; a weak D match, TRBD2 (7 bases). Germline CDR1 is DFQATT and CDR2 is SNEGSKA (reference sequence). The CDR3 runs to 14 residues. V was pared by 5 bases and J by 11 bases, with 24 bases between. The CDR3 DNA reads TGCAGTGCTGCGACGGGCGGGGGCTTCAATGAGCAGTACTTC. Translating it yields CSAATGGGFNEQYF.

Note on this clonotype: A far larger clone is just one base off, so this is likely a read error. The V call is TRBV5-5, the J call TRBJ2-7; 12 positions match TRBD2. The V gene end was trimmed by 1 base and the J gene end by 7 bases; junction bases not matched to a gene: 9. The germline CDR1 and CDR2 sequences are SGHKS and YYEKEE (reference sequence). The CDR3 contains 16 residues. In DNA, the CDR3 is TGTGCCAGCAGCTTGCGGCTAGCGGGAGGGTACAATGAGCAGTACTTC. It encodes CASSLRLAGGYNEQYF. Using reference TRBV5-5 and TRBJ2-7 for the parts outside the CDR3, the full variable domain is DAGVTQSPTHLIKTRGQQVTLRCSPISGHKSVSWYQQVLGQGPQFIFQYYEKEERGRGNFPDRFSARQFPNYSSELNVNALLLGDSALYLCASSLRLAGGYNEQYFGPGTRLTVT.

This clonotype was counted between two and nine times. This rearrangement joins TRBV6-4 to TRBJ2-3; D is perhaps TRBD2 (5 bases). This CDR3 contains 14 residues. The V gene's germline CDR1 is MRHNA and CDR2 SNTAGT. The V gene lost 8 bases and the J gene lost 2 bases, with 14 bases spanning the gap. The DNA for the CDR3 is TGTGCCAGCGCAGTGGCTAGCCACACAGATACGCAGTATTTT. This sequence encodes CASAVASHTDTQYF.

This clonotype was counted at least ten times. V gene TRBV12-3 or TRBV12-4 combines with J gene TRBJ1-4; 10 positions agree with TRBD1. Trimming took 6 bases from V and 7 from J; bases not matched to a gene: 5. The CDR3 is 14 residues long. The CDR3 DNA reads as TGTGCCAGCAGGCTTGGGACAGGGGTTGAAAAACTGTTTTTT. Translating it yields CASRLGTGVEKLFF.

This clonotype came up many times. The chain uses TRBV19 and TRBJ1-3; D not certain. The V end was cut by 5 bases, the J end by 4 bases, with 6 bases between. This CDR3 is built from 12 residues. Per germline, CDR1 LNHDA and CDR2 SQIVND (reference sequence). The CDR3 protein is CASSPFGNTIYF. CDR3 sequence (DNA): TGTGCCAGTAGTCCCTTCGGAAACACCATATATTTT.

There are many counts of this clonotype. This chain joins TRBV2 and TRBJ1-2; tentative D call: TRBD1 (5 bases). The CDR3 covers 15 residues. Trimming took 6 bases from V and 4 from J, leaving 18 bases between them. CDR1 SNHLY and CDR2 FYNNEI come from the germline V gene. The DNA for the CDR3 is TGTGCCAGCAGCCGCCTAGGCGGGGCCGGCTATGGCTACACCTTC. It encodes CASSRLGGAGYGYTF.

On this clonotype itself: This likely came from a read error, as a far larger clone is one base away. The chain employs TRBV3-1 and TRBJ1-6, with D possibly matching TRBD1 (5 bases). The CDR3 is 13 amino acids. The germline CDR1 and CDR2 sequences are LGHDT and YNNKEL (reference sequence). CDR3 sequence reads: CACSPGGNSPLHF. CDR3 DNA: TGTGCCTGCAGCCCTGGGGGGAATTCACCCCTCCACTTT.

This clonotype was observed many times. The V gene is TRBV28, the J gene TRBJ2-5, with TRBD1 matching over 9 bases. V was pared by 5 bases and J by 0 bases, with 7 bases of the junction left unmatched. Germline CDR1 and CDR2: MDHEN and SYDVKM. The CDR3 runs 16 residues. The CDR3 DNA reads TGTGCCAGCAGTCCCCGCGGGACAGGGAACCAAGAGACCCAGTACTTC. Residues: CASSPRGTGNQETQYF. The full variable domain, with the rest looked up from reference TRBV28 and TRBJ2-5, is DVKVTQSSRYLVKRTGEKVFLECVQDMDHENMFWYRQDPGLGLRLIYFSYDVKMKEKGDIPEGYSVSREKKERFSLILESASTNQTSMYLCASSPRGTGNQETQYFGPGTRLLVL.

Remarks on this clonotype: It is likely a read error: a sequence one base away is far more abundant. The genes are TRBV6-6 and TRBJ1-1, with 7 bases that match TRBD1. Losses at the gene ends were 5 bases for V and 1 base for J; bases not matched to a gene: 7. In germline, CDR1 is MNHNY, CDR2 SVGAGI (reference sequence). The CDR3 loop spans 15 amino acids. CDR3 nucleotide sequence: TGTGCCAGCAGTGGCAGGGGGAACAAGAACACTGAAGCTTTCTTT. This encodes CASSGRGNKNTEAFF.

In its sample, this clonotype was seen many times. The V and J genes are TRBV5-1 and TRBJ2-5; unclear D gene. The ends were cut back, 4 bases at V and 3 bases at J, with 13 bases in the middle. This CDR3 is 14 amino acids long. The V gene's germline CDR1 is SGHRS and CDR2 YFSETQ. The CDR3 DNA reads as TGCGCCAGCAGCCACTTAGGGCTAGAAGAGACCCAGTACTTC. Translated, it gives CASSHLGLEETQYF.

This clonotype was seen many times. This sequence joins TRBV12-3 or TRBV12-4 and TRBJ1-2; weak D call: TRBD1 (5 bases). The CDR3 length is 13 residues. Deletions cut 5 bases from V and 4 bases from J, with 11 bases between. The CDR3 reads CASSQQEAYGYTF. The CDR3 region has the DNA TGTGCCAGCAGTCAACAGGAAGCCTATGGCTACACCTTC.

About this clonotype: This sequence is one base from a far larger clone and is likely a read error. The chain couples TRBV2 to TRBJ2-1; D tentatively reads TRBD1 or TRBD2 (6 bases each). V was cut by 3 bases and J by 10 bases, with 22 bases left in between. The CDR3 sequence is 16 residues long. The germline V gene encodes CDR1 SNHLY and CDR2 FYNNEI. CDR3 DNA: TGTGCCAGCAGTGACTTCGGGGGCGGGGTCTCCTACGAGCAGTTCTTC. Translation gives CASSDFGGGVSYEQFF. Together with reference TRBV2 and TRBJ2-1, the CDR3 gives the full variable domain: EPEVTQTPSHQVTQMGQEVILRCVPISNHLYFYWYRQILGQKVEFLVSFYNNEISEKSEIFDDQFSVERPDGSNFTLKIRSTKLEDSAMYFCASSDFGGGVSYEQFFGPGTRLTVL.

The V and J genes are TRBV6-5 and TRBJ2-7, with D possibly being TRBD2 (6 bases). V lost 2 bases to trimming and J lost 2 bases, with 10 bases between them. The CDR3 is 14 residues long. The germline gives CDR1 MNHEY, CDR2 SVGAGI. In DNA form, the CDR3 reads TGTGCCAGCAGTTACCCCGGGAGCCCCTACGAGCAGTACTTC. It encodes CASSYPGSPYEQYF.

Concerning this clonotype itself: It is likely a read error: a sequence one base away is far more abundant. The chain has TRBV6-8 and TRBJ2-7; D may match TRBD1 or TRBD2 (5 bases each). The germline CDR1 and CDR2 sequences are MNHGY and SAAAGT. The CDR3 is 17 amino acids. The CDR3 loop is CVSSEGLEGPETYEQYF. DNA for the CDR3: TGTGTCAGCAGTGAAGGCCTAGAGGGACCAGAGACCTACGAGCAGTACTTC.

In this sample, this clonotype turned up a few times. The V gene is TRBV12-3 or TRBV12-4, the J gene TRBJ2-3, with TRBD2 matching over 8 bases. The CDR3 contains 16 residues. J lost 2 bases, V lost 1 base, and 5 bases had no gene match. This CDR3 reads CASSLVAGGTTDTQYF. CDR3 nucleotides: TGTGCCAGCAGTTTAGTTGCGGGGGGAACCACAGATACGCAGTATTTT.

Remarks on this clonotype: A far bigger clonotype differs at one base, so this is likely a read error. This rearrangement joins TRBV7-9 to TRBJ2-1, with 8 bases identical to TRBD2. The CDR3 runs 18 residues. Germline V gene data show CDR1 as SEHNR and CDR2 as FQNEAQ (reference sequence). In nucleotides, the CDR3 is TGTGCCAGCAGCTTAGCGGGAGGACTAGCAGTGACCTACAATGAGCGGTTCTTC. Protein sequence: CASSLAGGLAVTYNERFF.

This clonotype was picked up many times. V usage is TRBV7-6 and J usage is TRBJ1-6, with D possibly TRBD1 on 5 matching bases. Trimming pared 5 bases from V and 8 bases from J, leaving 16 bases between. Germline V gene lookup returns CDR1 SGHVS and CDR2 FNYEAQ. This CDR3 has 15 residues. CDR3 loop: CASSRLLGEYSPLHF. CDR3 in DNA: TGTGCCAGCAGCCGATTATTGGGGGAATATTCACCCCTCCACTTT.

This clonotype was detected ten times or more. The J gene is TRBJ1-5, the V gene TRBV7-2; 7 bases map to TRBD1. The CDR3 consists of 18 residues. Germline CDR1 SGHTA, CDR2 FQGNSA. The J segment lost 2 bases and the V segment lost 7 bases, leaving 17 bases of the junction unmatched. The CDR3 coding sequence is TGTGCCAGCAAAAATCACAGGGGCCAGGGGGTTGGCAATCAGCCCCAGCATTTT. Residues: CASKNHRGQGVGNQPQHF.